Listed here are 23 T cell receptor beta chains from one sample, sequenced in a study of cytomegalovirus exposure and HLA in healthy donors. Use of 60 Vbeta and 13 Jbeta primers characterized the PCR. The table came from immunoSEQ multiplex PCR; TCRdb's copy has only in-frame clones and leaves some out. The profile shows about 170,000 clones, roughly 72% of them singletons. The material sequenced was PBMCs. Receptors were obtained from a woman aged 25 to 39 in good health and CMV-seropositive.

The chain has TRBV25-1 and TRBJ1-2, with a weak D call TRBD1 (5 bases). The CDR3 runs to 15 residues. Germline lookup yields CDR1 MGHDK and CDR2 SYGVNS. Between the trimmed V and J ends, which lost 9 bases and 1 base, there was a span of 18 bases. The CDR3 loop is CASSIGGTYNYGYTF. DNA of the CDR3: TGTGCCAGTAGTATCGGGGGGACGTATAACTATGGCTACACCTTC.

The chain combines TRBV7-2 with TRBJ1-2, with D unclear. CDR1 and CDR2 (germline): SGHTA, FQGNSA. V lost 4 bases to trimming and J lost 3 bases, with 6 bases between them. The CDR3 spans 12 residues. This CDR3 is CASSSGDYGYTF. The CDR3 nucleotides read TGTGCCAGCAGCTCCGGGGACTATGGCTACACCTTC. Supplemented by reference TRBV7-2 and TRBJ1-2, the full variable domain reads GAGVSQSPSNKVTEKGKDVELRCDPISGHTALYWYRQSLGQGLEFLIYFQGNSAPDKSGLPSDRFSAERTGGSVSTLTIQRTQQEDSAVYLCASSSGDYGYTFGSGTRLTVV.

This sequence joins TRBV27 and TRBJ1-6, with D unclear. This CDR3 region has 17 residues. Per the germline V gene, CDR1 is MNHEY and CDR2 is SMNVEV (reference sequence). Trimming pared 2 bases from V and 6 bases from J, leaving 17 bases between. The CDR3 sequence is CASSLVHRFPSNSPLHF. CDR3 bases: TGTGCCAGCAGTTTAGTGCATCGGTTCCCATCTAATTCACCCCTCCACTTT.

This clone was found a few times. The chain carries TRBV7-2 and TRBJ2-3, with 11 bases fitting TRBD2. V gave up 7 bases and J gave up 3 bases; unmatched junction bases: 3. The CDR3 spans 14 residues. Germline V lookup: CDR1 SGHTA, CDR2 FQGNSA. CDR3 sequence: CASKLAGATDTQYF. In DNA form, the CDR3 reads TGTGCCAGCAAACTAGCGGGAGCTACAGATACGCAGTATTTT. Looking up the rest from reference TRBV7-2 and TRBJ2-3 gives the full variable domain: GAGVSQSPSNKVTEKGKDVELRCDPISGHTALYWYRQSLGQGLEFLIYFQGNSAPDKSGLPSDRFSAERTGGSVSTLTIQRTQQEDSAVYLCASKLAGATDTQYFGPGTRLTVL.

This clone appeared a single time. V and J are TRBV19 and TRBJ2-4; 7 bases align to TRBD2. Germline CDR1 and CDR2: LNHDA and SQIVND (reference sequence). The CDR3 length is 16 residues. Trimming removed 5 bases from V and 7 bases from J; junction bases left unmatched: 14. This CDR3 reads CASSPYRSSGGNIQYF. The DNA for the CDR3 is TGTGCCAGTAGTCCCTACCGGTCTAGCGGTGGGAACATTCAGTACTTC.

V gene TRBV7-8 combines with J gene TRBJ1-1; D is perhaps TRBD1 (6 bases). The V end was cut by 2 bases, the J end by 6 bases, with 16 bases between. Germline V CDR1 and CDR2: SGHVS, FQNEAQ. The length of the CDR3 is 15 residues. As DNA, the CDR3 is TGTGCCAGCAGCTTAACAGGGACGCAGACGTCTGAAGCTTTCTTT. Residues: CASSLTGTQTSEAFF.

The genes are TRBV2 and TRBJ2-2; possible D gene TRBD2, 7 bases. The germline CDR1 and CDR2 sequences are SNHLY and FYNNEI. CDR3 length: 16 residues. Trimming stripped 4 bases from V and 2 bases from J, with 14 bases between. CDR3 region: CASSATGRVNTGELFF. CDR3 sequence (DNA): TGTGCCAGCAGTGCAACAGGGAGGGTCAACACCGGGGAGCTGTTTTTT.

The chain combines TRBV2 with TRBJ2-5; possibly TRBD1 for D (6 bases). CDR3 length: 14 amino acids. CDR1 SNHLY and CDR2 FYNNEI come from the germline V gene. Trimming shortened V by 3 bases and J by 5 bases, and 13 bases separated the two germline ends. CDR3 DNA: TGTGCCAGCAGTGATGGCAGGGGATCGGAGACCCAGTACTTC. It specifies CASSDGRGSETQYF.

CDR3 bases: TGTGCCAGCAGTTTACCAGGTTACAATGAGCAGTTCTTC. Translation gives CASSLPGYNEQFF. V usage is TRBV28 and J usage is TRBJ2-1; D is unresolved. Trimming took 2 bases from V and 4 from J, leaving 6 bases between them. The germline V gene encodes CDR1 MDHEN and CDR2 SYDVKM. The CDR3 is made up of 13 amino acids.

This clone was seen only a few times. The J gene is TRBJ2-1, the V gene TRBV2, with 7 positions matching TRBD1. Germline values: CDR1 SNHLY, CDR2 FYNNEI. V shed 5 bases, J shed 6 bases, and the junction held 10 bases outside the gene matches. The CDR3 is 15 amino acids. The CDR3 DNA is TGTGCCAGCAGTAGGGACAGCAGCCTTATCAATGAGCAGTTCTTC. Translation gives CASSRDSSLINEQFF.

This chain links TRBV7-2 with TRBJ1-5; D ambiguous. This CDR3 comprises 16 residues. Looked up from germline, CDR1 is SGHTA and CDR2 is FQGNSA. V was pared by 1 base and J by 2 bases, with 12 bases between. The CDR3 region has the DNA TGTGCCAGCAGCTTAGTGGCGGGAATGGGCAATCAGCCCCAGCATTTT. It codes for CASSLVAGMGNQPQHF.

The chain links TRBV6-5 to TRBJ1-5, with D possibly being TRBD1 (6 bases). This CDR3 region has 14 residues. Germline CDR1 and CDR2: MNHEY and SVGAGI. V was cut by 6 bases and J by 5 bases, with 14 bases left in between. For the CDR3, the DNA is TGTGCCAGCAGCCTAGTAGGGGGAGATCAGCCCCAGCATTTT. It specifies CASSLVGGDQPQHF.

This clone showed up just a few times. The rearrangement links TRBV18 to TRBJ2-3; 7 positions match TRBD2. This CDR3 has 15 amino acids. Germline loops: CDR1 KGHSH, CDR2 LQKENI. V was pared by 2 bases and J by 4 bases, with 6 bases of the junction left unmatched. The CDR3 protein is CASSPIGGRADTQYF. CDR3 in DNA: TGTGCCAGCTCACCAATCGGGGGGAGGGCAGATACGCAGTATTTT.

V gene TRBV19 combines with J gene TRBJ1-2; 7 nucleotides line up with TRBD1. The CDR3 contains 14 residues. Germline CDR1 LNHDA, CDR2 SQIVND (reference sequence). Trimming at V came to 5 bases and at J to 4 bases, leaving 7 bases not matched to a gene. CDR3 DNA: TGTGCCAGTAGTCTCCCGGGACAGAGCTATGGCTACACCTTC. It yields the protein CASSLPGQSYGYTF. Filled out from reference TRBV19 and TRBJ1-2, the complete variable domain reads DGGITQSPKYLFRKEGQNVTLSCEQNLNHDAMYWYRQDPGQGLRLIYYSQIVNDFQKGDIAEGYSVSREKKESFPLTVTSAQKNPTAFYLCASSLPGQSYGYTFGSGTRLTVV.

CDR3 loop: CASRLSGGQETQYF. CDR3 nucleotide sequence: TGCGCCAGCCGATTATCGGGCGGGCAAGAGACCCAGTACTTC. The chain has TRBV5-1 and TRBJ2-5; D is possibly TRBD2 (5 bases). CDR1 SGHRS and CDR2 YFSETQ come from the germline V gene. Trimming stripped 7 bases from V and 2 bases from J, with 15 bases between. The CDR3 loop spans 14 amino acids. Supplemented by reference TRBV5-1 and TRBJ2-5, the full variable domain reads KAGVTQTPRYLIKTRGQQVTLSCSPISGHRSVSWYQQTPGQGLQFLFEYFSETQRNKGNFPGRFSGRQFSNSRSEMNVSTLELGDSALYLCASRLSGGQETQYFGPGTRLLVL.

In DNA, the CDR3 is TGTGCCAGCAGCTTTACTATACCGGGAACCTTGGCTGGAAACACCATATATTTT. Residues: CASSFTIPGTLAGNTIYF. The chain recombines TRBV7-9 with TRBJ1-3; D ambiguous. CDR1 and CDR2 (germline): SEHNR, FQNEAQ (reference sequence). The V and J ends lost 3 bases and 2 bases respectively, with 20 bases between them. The CDR3 length is 18 residues.

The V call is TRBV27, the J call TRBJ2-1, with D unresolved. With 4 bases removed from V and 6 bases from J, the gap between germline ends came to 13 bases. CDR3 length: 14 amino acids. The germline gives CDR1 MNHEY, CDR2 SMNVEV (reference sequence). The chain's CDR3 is CASSSRPLSNEQFF. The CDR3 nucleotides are TGTGCCAGCAGTTCTAGGCCCCTCTCCAATGAGCAGTTCTTC.

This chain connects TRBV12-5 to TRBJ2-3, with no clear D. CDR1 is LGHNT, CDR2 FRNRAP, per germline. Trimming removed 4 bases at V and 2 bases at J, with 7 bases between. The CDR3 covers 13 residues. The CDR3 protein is CASGSGTTDTQYF. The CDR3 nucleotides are TGTGCTAGTGGTTCAGGAACCACAGATACGCAGTATTTT.

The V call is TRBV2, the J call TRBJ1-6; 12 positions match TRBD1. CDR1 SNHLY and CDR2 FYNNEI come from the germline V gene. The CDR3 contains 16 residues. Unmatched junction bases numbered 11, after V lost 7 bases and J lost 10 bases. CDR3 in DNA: TGTGCCAGCACTCCGGGACAGGGGGCGAGTGGATCACCCCTCCACTTT. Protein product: CASTPGQGASGSPLHF.

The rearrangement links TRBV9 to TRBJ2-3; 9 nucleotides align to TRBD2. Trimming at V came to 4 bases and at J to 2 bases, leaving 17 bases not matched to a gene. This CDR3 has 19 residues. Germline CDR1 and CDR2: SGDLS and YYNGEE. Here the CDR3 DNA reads TGTGCCAGCAGCTCAGGGGCCAGAGCTCTAGCGGGGACCACAGATACGCAGTATTTT. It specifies CASSSGARALAGTTDTQYF.

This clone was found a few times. Written as DNA, the CDR3 is TGTGCCAGCAGCTTACAGGTCCTGAACACTGAAGCTTTCTTT. Encoded protein: CASSLQVLNTEAFF. V usage is TRBV5-4 and J usage is TRBJ1-1, with D maybe TRBD1 (5 bases). Germline CDR1 and CDR2: SGHNT and YYREEE (reference sequence). The CDR3 has 14 residues. V was trimmed by 2 bases and J by 0 bases, leaving 8 bases between them.

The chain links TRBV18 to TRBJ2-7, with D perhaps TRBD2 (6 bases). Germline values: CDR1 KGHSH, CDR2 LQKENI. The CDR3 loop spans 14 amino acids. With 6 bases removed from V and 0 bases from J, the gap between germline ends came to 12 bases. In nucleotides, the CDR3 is TGTGCCAGCTCCCGGGGACTGAGCTCCTACGAGCAGTACTTC. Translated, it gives CASSRGLSSYEQYF.

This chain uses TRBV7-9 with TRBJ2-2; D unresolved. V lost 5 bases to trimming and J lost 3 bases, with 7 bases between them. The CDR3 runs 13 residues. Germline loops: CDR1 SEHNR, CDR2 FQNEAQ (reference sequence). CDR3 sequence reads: CASSPFHTGELFF. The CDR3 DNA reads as TGTGCCAGCAGCCCGTTTCACACCGGGGAGCTGTTTTTT.